The source of this T cell receptor (beta chain) is a study of glioma-infiltrating T cells. There are many counts of this clonotype. The antigen is not known. Findings and caveats of the study: Tissue and blood shared very few CDR3 sequences. Gliomas, especially low-grade, showed above-expected tissue-blood divergence; non-neoplastic patients showed below.

Germline CDR1 MGHDK, CDR2 SYGVNS. V lost 5 bases and J lost 0; bases outside the gene matches: 1. The CDR3 runs to 14 residues. TCR alpha and beta CDR3 regions were amplified from RNA using iRepertoire nested multiplex PCR. Input was roughly 100-450 ng of tissue mRNA or PBMC total RNA. One entry per CDR3 protein results from TCRdb running MiXCR on the multiplex PCR reads. The table lists fewer than 200,000 distinct CDR3 sequences, more than 35% of them singletons, with around 5% in the top ten. J is TRBJ2-1 and V is TRBV25-1, with 7 bases lining up with TRBD2. The sequencing sample was made of glioma tissue, nonneoplastic brain tissue, or PBMCs (not recorded which). This TCR was sampled from a human donor with low-grade glioma or glioblastoma, undergoing nonglioma brain surgery, or in good health (not recorded which). CDR3 in DNA: TGTGCCAGCAGTAAGCGGGGCTCCTACAATGAGCAGTTCTTC. Its translation: CASSKRGSYNEQFF.